This note documents a single TCR beta chain sequence. What it binds is not known. What was sequenced were expressed TCRB transcripts, since all of the isolated RNA had been reverse transcribed. TCRdb keeps only in-frame clones here, not all; method: immunoSEQ multiplex PCR. The sample gives nearly 250,000 clones, over 65% of which show up once; roughly 0.048% is in the top ten. These data are taken from a study of beta chain features in type 1 diabetes. For the study at large: No age, gender or cell yield differences were seen between patients and healthy donors. General study points: VDJ junctions sequenced from type 1 diabetes patients showed fewer insertions and more deletions.

Germline values: CDR1 MNHEY, CDR2 SVGAGI. Trimming shortened V by 6 bases and J by 2 bases, and 6 bases separated the two germline ends. The CDR3 sequence is 12 residues long. CD45RO/CCR7/CD25/CD127/CD95/CD27 separated CD4+ naive, central memory, regulatory and stem cell-like memory cells by sorting. Each population that was sorted was more than 95% pure. The sequencing input was naive CD4+ T cells from blood. The chain links TRBV6-5 to TRBJ2-3, with D possibly being TRBD2 (5 bases). This TCR came from a young man in good health. The chain's CDR3 is CASRDFTDTQYF. The CDR3 region has the DNA TGTGCCAGCAGGGACTTCACAGATACGCAGTATTTT.